This T cell receptor beta chain stems from a study of T-cell reconstitution after alpha-beta-depleted transplantation in children (dated by TCRdb to about 2016). For the study in its entirety: Using TCR repertoire profiling, the study followed T-cell immune reconstitution in a quantitative way in children after TCRalphabeta/CD19-depleted allogeneic hematopoietic cell transplantation.

Details on this clonotype: There is no known antigen for this receptor. The sample holds no much larger clone one base away, and base qualities are not on file.

CDR1 and CDR2, looked up from the germline V gene, are SGHDT and YYEEEE. Compared with germline, V lacks 0 bases and J lacks 6 bases; bases without a gene match: 7. The cysteine opens and the phenylalanine closes a CDR3 of 15 amino acids. Only the CDR3 portion is preserved as DNA: 45 bases, with reading frame beginning at the first base. The library was obtained by PCR. Sequencing took place on an Illumina HiSeq 2500. To normalize quantification of the TCRbeta repertoire, the TCR libraries were built with molecular barcoding that relied on unique molecular identifiers. The public reads were reprocessed in TCRdb via fastp at Q25 and MiXCR, keeping in-frame beta chains. Each entry is one CDR3 protein sequence, shown with its most common DNA and genes. The sample table shows approximately 400,000 distinct CDR3 sequences, and under 13% are seen once. Over 4.5% of the sample belongs to the ten largest clones.

Here the sequenced sample was PBMCs from the stem cell graft donor, taken from the stem cell graft. The chain joins TRBV5-6 to TRBJ2-5; TRBD1 aligns with 8 central bases. The sequence came from a human donor who donated a stem cell graft to a child with acute myeloid leukemia. For the CDR3, the sequence is CASSLGTGPRQTQYF. The DNA sequence follows: TGTGCCAGCAGCTTGGGGACAGGGCCTAGGCAGACCCAGTACTTC.